This is a list of T cell receptor beta chains from one sample in a study of neurological immune-mediated disorders. TCRdb processed the 5' RACE reads anew with MiXCR; each CDR3 protein has one entry. The sample contains some 43,000 distinct CDR3 sequences, about an eighth of which appear only once. The material sequenced was PBMCs. The source is a male donor with HTLV-1-associated myelopathy (HAM/TSP). The CDR3 runs from the conserved cysteine through the conserved F or W. Fields, in order: clone size, J gene, D gene, V gene, CDR3 protein, CDR3 DNA. D genes are given only for firm matches. Where a row states a size, it is once, few, many or the class of an expanded clone; other rows omit it.

abundance: NA
j_gene: TRBJ2-3
d_gene: TRBD2
v_gene: TRBV12-3/TRBV12-4
CDR3aa: CASSFLAGGITDTQYF
CDR3nt: TGTGCCAGTAGTTTCCTAGCGGGGGGGATCACAGATACGCAGTATTTT

abundance: few
j_gene: TRBJ2-7
d_gene: NA
v_gene: TRBV20-1
CDR3aa: CSASFGGYEQYF
CDR3nt: TGCAGTGCTAGCTTCGGGGGCTACGAGCAGTACTTC

abundance: many
j_gene: TRBJ1-1
d_gene: NA
v_gene: TRBV7-9
CDR3aa: CASSFKGRTEAFF
CDR3nt: TGTGCCAGCAGCTTTAAGGGAAGGACTGAAGCTTTCTTT

abundance: many
j_gene: TRBJ1-1
d_gene: NA
v_gene: TRBV27
CDR3aa: CASQTANTEAFF
CDR3nt: TGTGCCAGCCAAACAGCTAACACTGAAGCTTTCTTT

abundance: many
j_gene: TRBJ2-2
d_gene: NA
v_gene: TRBV9
CDR3aa: CASNPTGTGELFF
CDR3nt: TGTGCCAGCAACCCTACAGGGACCGGGGAGCTGTTTTTT

abundance: many
j_gene: TRBJ2-2
d_gene: TRBD1
v_gene: TRBV7-9
CDR3aa: CASSAAQQGRDTGELFF
CDR3nt: TGTGCCAGCAGCGCGGCTCAACAGGGGAGAGACACCGGGGAGCTGTTTTTT

abundance: many
j_gene: TRBJ2-5
d_gene: TRBD2
v_gene: TRBV20-1
CDR3aa: CSAAPGGPQTQYF
CDR3nt: TGCAGTGCTGCGCCGGGGGGTCCCCAGACCCAGTACTTC

abundance: few
j_gene: TRBJ2-7
d_gene: NA
v_gene: TRBV27
CDR3aa: CASRGAGSQYF
CDR3nt: TGTGCCAGCAGAGGGGCAGGGTCTCAGTACTTC

abundance: many
j_gene: TRBJ2-2
d_gene: TRBD2
v_gene: TRBV9
CDR3aa: CASSVGPGTRGTNTGELFF
CDR3nt: TGTGCCAGCAGCGTGGGTCCCGGGACTAGGGGAACGAACACCGGGGAGCTGTTTTTT

abundance: NA
j_gene: TRBJ2-7
d_gene: NA
v_gene: TRBV20-1
CDR3aa: CSASGGSSYEQYF
CDR3nt: TGCAGTGCTAGCGGGGGTTCTTCCTACGAGCAGTACTTC

abundance: many
j_gene: TRBJ1-2
d_gene: NA
v_gene: TRBV5-6
CDR3aa: CASSLALDAINYGYTF
CDR3nt: TGTGCCAGCAGCTTGGCTTTGGACGCCATTAACTATGGCTACACCTTC

abundance: NA
j_gene: TRBJ1-3
d_gene: NA
v_gene: TRBV29-1
CDR3aa: CVDGGPGGNTIYF
CDR3nt: TGCGTTGATGGTGGTCCCGGCGGAAACACCATATATTTT

abundance: many
j_gene: TRBJ2-5
d_gene: TRBD2
v_gene: TRBV5-1
CDR3aa: CASSLEGLAGEETQYF
CDR3nt: TGCGCCAGCAGCTTGGAGGGGCTAGCGGGGGAAGAGACCCAGTACTTC

abundance: many
j_gene: TRBJ1-2
d_gene: NA
v_gene: TRBV7-8
CDR3aa: CGTGSSRYGYTF
CDR3nt: TGTGGGACGGGATCAAGTCGCTATGGCTACACCTTC

abundance: NA
j_gene: TRBJ1-1
d_gene: NA
v_gene: TRBV19
CDR3aa: CASSAYMNTEAFF
CDR3nt: TGTGCCAGTAGCGCTTATATGAACACTGAAGCTTTCTTT

abundance: medium-sized
j_gene: TRBJ1-5
d_gene: NA
v_gene: TRBV28
CDR3aa: CASSFNGPNQPQHF
CDR3nt: TGTGCCAGCAGTTTCAACGGACCGAATCAGCCCCAGCATTTT

abundance: many
j_gene: TRBJ1-4
d_gene: NA
v_gene: TRBV7-9
CDR3aa: CASSLRAAGGEKLFF
CDR3nt: TGTGCCAGCAGCCTCCGGGCAGCTGGTGGGGAAAAACTGTTTTTT

abundance: many
j_gene: TRBJ2-5
d_gene: NA
v_gene: TRBV20-1
CDR3aa: CSASVPQETQYF
CDR3nt: TGCAGTGCTAGCGTCCCCCAAGAGACCCAGTACTTC

abundance: many
j_gene: TRBJ2-3
d_gene: NA
v_gene: TRBV6-6
CDR3aa: CASSLTVDTQYF
CDR3nt: TGTGCCAGCAGTCTCACTGTGGATACGCAGTATTTT

abundance: medium-sized
j_gene: TRBJ2-1
d_gene: NA
v_gene: TRBV20-1
CDR3aa: CRCGAAGGNEQFF
CDR3nt: TGCAGGTGCGGGGCGGCCGGAGGCAATGAGCAGTTCTTC

abundance: many
j_gene: TRBJ2-5
d_gene: TRBD2
v_gene: TRBV7-2
CDR3aa: CASSIARLAPVTQYF
CDR3nt: TGTGCCAGCAGCATAGCTCGACTAGCGCCGGTGACCCAGTACTTC

abundance: many
j_gene: TRBJ2-1
d_gene: TRBD2
v_gene: TRBV28
CDR3aa: CASRTSGGLAYNEQFF
CDR3nt: TGTGCCAGCAGAACCAGCGGGGGCCTCGCCTACAATGAGCAGTTCTTC

abundance: many
j_gene: TRBJ1-1
d_gene: TRBD1
v_gene: TRBV6-1
CDR3aa: CATPGQGTEAFF
CDR3nt: TGTGCCACCCCGGGACAGGGGACTGAAGCTTTCTTT

abundance: many
j_gene: TRBJ2-1
d_gene: TRBD2
v_gene: TRBV12-3/TRBV12-4
CDR3aa: CASSPGLAGGRNEQFF
CDR3nt: TGTGCCAGCAGCCCGGGACTAGCGGGGGGGAGGAATGAGCAGTTCTTC

abundance: NA
j_gene: TRBJ2-7
d_gene: NA
v_gene: TRBV4-2
CDR3aa: CASSQDGSGYGEQYF
CDR3nt: TGTGCCAGCAGCCAAGATGGGTCAGGGTACGGCGAGCAGTACTTC

abundance: many
j_gene: TRBJ2-7
d_gene: NA
v_gene: TRBV7-9
CDR3aa: CASSLGLGGIHEQYF
CDR3nt: TGTGCCAGCAGCTTAGGACTGGGAGGAATCCACGAGCAGTACTTC

abundance: NA
j_gene: TRBJ2-2
d_gene: NA
v_gene: TRBV18
CDR3aa: CASHTEQIGELFF
CDR3nt: TGTGCCAGCCACACGGAACAGATCGGGGAGCTGTTTTTT

abundance: many
j_gene: TRBJ1-1
d_gene: TRBD1
v_gene: TRBV2
CDR3aa: CASRDRPNWGNTEAFF
CDR3nt: TGTGCCAGCCGGGACAGGCCTAATTGGGGGAACACTGAAGCTTTCTTT

abundance: many
j_gene: TRBJ1-5
d_gene: NA
v_gene: TRBV12-3/TRBV12-4
CDR3aa: CASSLSGGQPQHF
CDR3nt: TGTGCCAGCAGTTTGTCGGGTGGGCAGCCCCAGCATTTT

abundance: NA
j_gene: TRBJ2-1
d_gene: TRBD2
v_gene: TRBV7-9
CDR3aa: CASSETSGANEQFF
CDR3nt: TGTGCCAGCAGCGAGACTAGCGGGGCGAATGAGCAGTTCTTC

abundance: many
j_gene: TRBJ2-5
d_gene: TRBD1
v_gene: TRBV5-1
CDR3aa: CASRAGQGAETQYF
CDR3nt: TGCGCCAGCAGAGCCGGACAGGGGGCAGAGACCCAGTACTTC

abundance: many
j_gene: TRBJ1-2
d_gene: NA
v_gene: TRBV28
CDR3aa: CASSRPTGNYGYTF
CDR3nt: TGTGCCAGCAGTCGCCCCACAGGGAACTATGGCTACACCTTC

abundance: many
j_gene: TRBJ2-5
d_gene: NA
v_gene: TRBV5-1
CDR3aa: CASSLEEETQYF
CDR3nt: TGCGCCAGCAGCTTGGAAGAAGAGACCCAGTACTTC

abundance: many
j_gene: TRBJ2-5
d_gene: NA
v_gene: TRBV20-1
CDR3aa: CSALKEETQYF
CDR3nt: TGCAGTGCTCTCAAGGAAGAGACCCAGTACTTC

abundance: many
j_gene: TRBJ2-5
d_gene: NA
v_gene: TRBV4-3
CDR3aa: CASSQDWDNQETQYF
CDR3nt: TGCGCCAGCAGCCAAGACTGGGACAACCAAGAGACCCAGTACTTC

abundance: many
j_gene: TRBJ2-5
d_gene: TRBD2
v_gene: TRBV7-9
CDR3aa: CASSSTTSRETQYF
CDR3nt: TGTGCCAGCAGCTCTACGACTAGCAGAGAGACCCAGTACTTC